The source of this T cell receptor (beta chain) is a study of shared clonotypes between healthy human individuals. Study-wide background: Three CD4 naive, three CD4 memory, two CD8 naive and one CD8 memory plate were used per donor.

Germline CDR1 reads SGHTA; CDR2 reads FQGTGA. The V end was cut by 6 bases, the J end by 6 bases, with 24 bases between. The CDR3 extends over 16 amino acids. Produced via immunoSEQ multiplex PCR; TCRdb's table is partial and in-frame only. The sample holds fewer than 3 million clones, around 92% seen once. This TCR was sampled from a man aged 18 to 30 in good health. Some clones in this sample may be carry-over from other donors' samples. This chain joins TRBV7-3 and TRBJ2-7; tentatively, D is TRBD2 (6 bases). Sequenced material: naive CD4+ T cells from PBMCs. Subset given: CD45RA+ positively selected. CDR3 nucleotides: TGTGCCAGCAGAAGAAGCGTAGGGACTCGCTGTACCGAGCAGTACTTC. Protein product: CASRRSVGTRCTEQYF.